The source of this T cell receptor beta chain is a study of prognosis after radiotherapy for stage I lung cancer. Study as a whole: Distant metastases struck a few patients a median of about 7 months after radiotherapy; 15 showed no significant progression.

This clonotype was counted ten times or more. Amplification of TCR beta CDR3 from genomic DNA used two-round multiplex PCR. Individual primers that were specific to each TRBV and TRBJ gene served in first-round PCR. TCRdb reprocessed the multiplex PCR reads via MiXCR and lists one record per CDR3 protein. The table lists roughly 20,000 distinct CDR3 sequences, 35% to 45% of them singletons. This receptor was identified in a donor aged 50 or older with non-small cell lung cancer. The sample was PBMCs, taken before or after stereotactic body radiation therapy (not recorded which).

This CDR3 is CASSLEAGELFF. Here the CDR3 DNA reads TGTGCCAGCAGCTTAGAGGCCGGGGAGCTGTTTTTT. The chain couples TRBV7-8 to TRBJ2-2; D call uncertain. The length of the CDR3 is 12 residues. The germline CDR1 and CDR2 sequences are SGHVS and FQNEAQ. V dropped 1 base and J dropped 6 bases, with 3 bases sitting between them.